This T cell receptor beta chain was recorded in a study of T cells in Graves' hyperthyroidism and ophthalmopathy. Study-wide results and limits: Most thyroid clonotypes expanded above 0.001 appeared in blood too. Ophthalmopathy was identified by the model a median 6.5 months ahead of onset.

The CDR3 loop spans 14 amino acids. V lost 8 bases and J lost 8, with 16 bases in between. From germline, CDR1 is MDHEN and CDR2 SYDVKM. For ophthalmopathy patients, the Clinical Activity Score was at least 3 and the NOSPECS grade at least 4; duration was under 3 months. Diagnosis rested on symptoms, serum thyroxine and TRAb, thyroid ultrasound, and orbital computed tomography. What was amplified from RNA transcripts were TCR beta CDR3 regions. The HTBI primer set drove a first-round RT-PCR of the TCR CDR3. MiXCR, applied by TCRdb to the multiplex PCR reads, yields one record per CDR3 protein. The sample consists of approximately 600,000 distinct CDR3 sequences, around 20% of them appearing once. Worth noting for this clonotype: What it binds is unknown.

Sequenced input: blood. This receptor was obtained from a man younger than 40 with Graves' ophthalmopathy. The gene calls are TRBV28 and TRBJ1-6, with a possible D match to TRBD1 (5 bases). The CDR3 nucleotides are TGTGCCAGCCGCCTGGGGCGGCGTGATTCACCCCTCCACTTT. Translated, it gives CASRLGRRDSPLHF.